This TCR beta chain was identified during a study of Tregs in tolerant kidney transplant recipients. With regard to this clone: The read stops 3 residues short of the end of the CDR3; the missing end is completed from the germline J gene.

Recipients received nonmyeloablative bone marrow transplants from related graft donors, with transient mixed chimerism. The CDR3 contains 15 residues. Germline assignment: CDR1 PRHDT and CDR2 FYEKMQ (reference sequence). With 5 bases removed from V and 6 bases from J, the gap between germline ends came to 16 bases. TCRdb's copy holds only in-frame clones and misses some; the assay was immunoSEQ multiplex PCR. The repertoire table contains about 2,400 clones. The TCR originated in a human patient who received a combined kidney and bone marrow transplant. Certain T cells may be donor cells from the graft. Material: CD8+ T cells from blood (PBMCs), obtained 6 months after the transplant. The chain is built from TRBV13 and TRBJ2-2; D may be TRBD1 (5 bases). CDR3 bases read: TGTGCCAGCAGCGTAACCAGGGTAGGGGCCGGGGAG. Its translation is CASSVTRVGAGE. Given in full, the CDR3 is CASSVTRVGAGELFF. Combining the CDR3 with reference TRBV13 and TRBJ2-2 gives the whole variable domain AAGVIQSPRHLIKEKRETATLKCYPIPRHDTVYWYQQGPGQDPQFLISFYEKMQSDKGSIPDRFSAQQFSDYHSELNMSSLELGDSALYFCASSVTRVGAGELFFGEGSRLTVL.